What follows are 3 T cell receptor beta chains derived from one specimen sequenced in a study of human T cells and chemical hapten exposure. Stated time point: healthy volunteer bleed at 2 weeks. From whole blood left unfractionated, total RNA was extracted. Via MiXCR, TCRdb re-called the RACE reads, giving one row per CDR3 protein. Of roughly 130,000 distinct CDR3 sequences listed, roughly 9.5% are singletons. The sequenced material came from whole blood. The receptors here all came from a male donor in good health. Some clones in this sample may be carry-over from other donors' samples.

This clonotype was seen a few times. This chain connects TRBV7-8 to TRBJ2-1; D is possibly TRBD2 (6 bases). The V gene lost 5 bases and the J gene lost 8 bases, with 10 bases spanning the gap. The CDR3 is 12 residues long. CDR1 and CDR2 from the germline V gene are SGHVS and FQNEAQ. The CDR3 protein is CASSKRGDEQFF. The CDR3 coding sequence is TGTGCCAGCAGCAAGCGCGGGGATGAGCAGTTCTTC.

This clonotype has a count of ten or more. The chain joins TRBV20-1 to TRBJ2-3, with 10 bases matching TRBD2. Germline V gene sequence: CDR1 DFQATT, CDR2 SNEGSKA (reference sequence). J lost 2 bases, V lost 3 bases, and 8 bases had no gene match. The CDR3 loop spans 16 amino acids. The CDR3 nucleotides read TGCAGTGCTAGTGCTAGCGGGAGATCCCTCACAGATACGCAGTATTTT. It encodes CSASASGRSLTDTQYF.

The J gene is TRBJ1-1, the V gene TRBV12-3 or TRBV12-4; possibly TRBD1 for D (5 bases). The CDR3 extends over 13 amino acids. The V end was cut by 8 bases, the J end by 0 bases, with 10 bases between. The CDR3 DNA sequence: TGTGCCAGCCTTACAGGTATGAACACTGAAGCTTTCTTT. Protein product: CASLTGMNTEAFF.